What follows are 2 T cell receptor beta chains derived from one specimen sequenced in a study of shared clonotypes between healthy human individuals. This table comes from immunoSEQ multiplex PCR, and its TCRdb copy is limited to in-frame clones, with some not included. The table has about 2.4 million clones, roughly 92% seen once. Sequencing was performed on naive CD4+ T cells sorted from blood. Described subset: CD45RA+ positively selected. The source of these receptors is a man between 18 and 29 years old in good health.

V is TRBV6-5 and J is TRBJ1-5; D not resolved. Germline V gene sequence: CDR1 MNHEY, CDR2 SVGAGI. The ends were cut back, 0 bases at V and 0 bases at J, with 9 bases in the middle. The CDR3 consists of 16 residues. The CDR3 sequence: CASSYSGRNSNQPQHF. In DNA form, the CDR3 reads TGTGCCAGCAGTTACTCGGGCAGAAATAGCAATCAGCCCCAGCATTTT.

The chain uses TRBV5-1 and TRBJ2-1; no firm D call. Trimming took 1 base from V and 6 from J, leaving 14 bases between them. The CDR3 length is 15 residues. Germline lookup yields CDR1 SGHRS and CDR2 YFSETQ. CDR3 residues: CASSLSDRGRNEQFF. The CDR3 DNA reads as TGCGCCAGCAGCTTGAGTGATCGTGGGCGCAATGAGCAGTTCTTC.